This T cell receptor (beta chain) appears in the sequencing data of a study of blood T cell repertoires in COVID-19. Study context: Acute-phase and convalescent COVID-19 samples originated in the United States, Italy and Spain. Sample material is recorded as cDNA or gDNA derived from T cells, B-cell-depleted T cells, or PBMCs.

V was shortened by 5 bases and J by 3 bases, with 16 bases between the two germline ends. The CDR3 runs to 15 residues. Germline-derived CDR1 and CDR2 are SEHNR and FQNEAQ (reference sequence). Methods used by the authors: Counts of nucleated cells, estimated from reference gene primer amplification, were obtained. The data were produced by immunoSEQ multiplex PCR, yet TCRdb's version contains in-frame clones alone and is incomplete. D and trimming come from the DNA, and the V and J calls and clone size come from that table. The sample lists roughly 260,000 clones; around nine tenths were seen once. The sequence was obtained from a man between 40 and 49 years old who had recovered from COVID-19. The chain has TRBV7-9 and TRBJ1-2, with D maybe TRBD1 (6 bases). Input material: peripheral blood. The CDR3 region has the DNA TGTGCCAGCAGCCTCCTCGCCAGGGGTGACTATGGCTACACCTTC. This sequence encodes CASSLLARGDYGYTF.